The rows below give T cell receptor beta chains drawn from one sample of a study of spatial heterogeneity in lung cancer. TCRdb ran MiXCR on the 5' RACE reads and lists one entry per CDR3 protein. Altogether tens of thousands of distinct CDR3 sequences are present, about 7.2% being singletons, with the ten largest covering approximately 28%. The sequencing used PBMCs, collected at surgery. The receptors derive from a female donor with early-stage non-small cell lung cancer. Each CDR3 is given with its conserved first and last residue. The D gene is left open where the match is weak. Only some rows state a clone size, as once, few, many or a class for expanded clones.

TRBV18	NA	many	TRBJ2-7	TGTGCCAGCTCACCGGCCCTAGACTACGAGCAGTACTTC	CASSPALDYEQYF
TRBV5-1	TRBD2	many	TRBJ2-3	TGCGCCAGCAGCCCGGTAATACTAGCGGGGGGCACAGATACGCAGTATTTT	CASSPVILAGGTDTQYF
TRBV30	NA	many	TRBJ1-5	TGTGCCTGGAGCTCTGGAGATTACAATCAGCCCCAGCATTTT	CAWSSGDYNQPQHF
TRBV12-3/TRBV12-4	NA	many	TRBJ1-2	TGTGCCAGCAGTTTTGGCAGGGGACATGGCTACACCTTC	CASSFGRGHGYTF
TRBV2	NA	NA	TRBJ2-7	TGTGCCAGCAGTGAAGATGGAGCGGACTACGAGCAGTACTTC	CASSEDGADYEQYF
TRBV5-4	NA	NA	TRBJ2-2	TGTGCCAGCAGCTTGGATACGAACACCGGGGAGCTGTTTTTT	CASSLDTNTGELFF
TRBV20-1	NA	NA	TRBJ1-5	TGCAGTGCTAGGCAGACGGATAGCAATCAGCCCCAGCATTTT	CSARQTDSNQPQHF
TRBV5-1	TRBD2	NA	TRBJ2-7	TGCGCCAGCAGCTCGATGGGACTAGTTGCCGAGCAGTACTTC	CASSSMGLVAEQYF
TRBV12-3/TRBV12-4	NA	many	TRBJ2-3	TGTGCCAGCCTCCCCCGGGGGTCCACAGATACGCAGTATTTT	CASLPRGSTDTQYF
TRBV10-3	NA	many	TRBJ1-2	TGTGCCATCAGTGATGGACGGGGGGCGGCCAGGGACTATGGCTACACCTTC	CAISDGRGAARDYGYTF
TRBV7-9	NA	many	TRBJ2-7	TGTGCCAGCAGCTTAGGTCCGGCCTCCTACGAGCAGTACTTC	CASSLGPASYEQYF
TRBV13	TRBD2	many	TRBJ2-7	TGTGCCAGCAGCTCCAGGACTAGGTCGGGTGAGCAGTACTTC	CASSSRTRSGEQYF
TRBV7-2	NA	NA	TRBJ2-1	TGTGCCAGCAGCTTAGTTCCGGGCGTACAGTTCTTC	CASSLVPGVQFF
TRBV20-1	NA	many	TRBJ1-2	TGCAGTGCCGCCAGGCAAGGGAGCTATGGCTACACCTTC	CSAARQGSYGYTF
TRBV24-1	NA	many	TRBJ2-1	TGTGCCACCAGTGAAGGTCCGGGACCGACCTACAATGAGCAGTTCTTC	CATSEGPGPTYNEQFF
TRBV2	NA	many	TRBJ2-1	TGTGCCAGCAGTGGTGGTTGGGCCAATGAGCAGTTCTTC	CASSGGWANEQFF
TRBV20-1	NA	few	TRBJ1-2	TGCAGTGCTAGACGGGGAGCGAGAGGCTACACCTTC	CSARRGARGYTF
TRBV18	NA	many	TRBJ2-1	TGTGCCAGCTCACCACCCCTATACAATGAGCAGTTCTTC	CASSPPLYNEQFF
TRBV12-3/TRBV12-4	NA	NA	TRBJ2-3	TGTGCTCACACAGATACGCAGTATTTT	CAHTDTQYF
TRBV5-4	TRBD1	NA	TRBJ2-3	TGTGCCAGCAGCTCCTGGACAGGGTTCGGCACAGATACGCAGTATTTT	CASSSWTGFGTDTQYF
TRBV7-9	TRBD1	many	TRBJ2-3	TGTGCCAGCAGCGTCGGACAGGGCGGGGCAGATACGCAGTATTTT	CASSVGQGGADTQYF
TRBV7-9	TRBD2	many	TRBJ2-5	TGTGCCAGCAGCCCGGGGAGGGCGGGGGATCACCAAGAGACCCAGTACTTC	CASSPGRAGDHQETQYF
TRBV5-1	NA	many	TRBJ2-5	TGCGCCAGCAGCTTGGCCCCTTACATGGGATCCCCAATCGGCCAGTACTTC	CASSLAPYMGSPIGQYF
TRBV5-1	NA	many	TRBJ2-7	TGCGCCAGCAGCTTGGCGGGGCGGGACAGCGAGCAGTACTTC	CASSLAGRDSEQYF
TRBV24-1	NA	NA	TRBJ1-1	TGTGCCACCAGTGAGGCGGAGAACACTGAAGCTTTCTTT	CATSEAENTEAFF
TRBV6-5	NA	few	TRBJ1-3	TGTGCCAGCAGCAGGGACTCTGGAAACACCATATATTTT	CASSRDSGNTIYF
TRBV15	NA	many	TRBJ1-2	TGTGCCACCAGCGGAGACTATAACTATGGCTACACCTTC	CATSGDYNYGYTF
TRBV7-9	NA	many	TRBJ2-5	TGTGCCAGCAGCCACCGCCAGGGTGGTGTGGAGACCCAGTACTTC	CASSHRQGGVETQYF
TRBV24-1	TRBD2	many	TRBJ2-2	TGTGCCACCAGTGAAGCGGGAGGGCCAACCGGGGAGCTGTTTTTT	CATSEAGGPTGELFF
TRBV4-1	NA	many	TRBJ1-2	TGCGCCAGCAGCCAATCGAACTATGGCTACACCTTC	CASSQSNYGYTF
TRBV5-1	NA	NA	TRBJ2-7	TGCGCCAGCAGCTCGGCTAGCGTTGGCGGGGAGCAGTACTTC	CASSSASVGGEQYF
TRBV19	TRBD1	many	TRBJ1-5	TGTGCCAGTAGCTTACAGGGGGGCCTCAATCAGCCCCAGCATTTT	CASSLQGGLNQPQHF
TRBV20-1	NA	many	TRBJ1-5	TGCAGTGCTCGCTTGGGGAATCAGCCCCAGCATTTT	CSARLGNQPQHF
TRBV6-6	NA	NA	TRBJ2-2	TGTGCCAGCAGTATAACCGGGACTCAAAACACCGGGGAGCTGTTTTTT	CASSITGTQNTGELFF
TRBV7-8	NA	NA	TRBJ2-7	TGTGCCAGCAGCTTAAGGGGCGGTGGCTCCTACGAGCAGTACTTC	CASSLRGGGSYEQYF
TRBV28	TRBD2	NA	TRBJ2-2	TGTGCCAGCAGTTTAGCGGGAGGGTACGGGGAGCTGTTTTTT	CASSLAGGYGELFF
TRBV12-3/TRBV12-4	TRBD2	medium-sized	TRBJ2-1	TGTGCCAGCAGTTCATCGACTAGCGGGGGGCCAAACTGGAATGAGCAGTTCTTC	CASSSSTSGGPNWNEQFF
TRBV6-5	TRBD1	few	TRBJ2-1	TGTGCCAGCTCAGGCGGGACAGGGGTTCACAATGAGCAGTTCTTC	CASSGGTGVHNEQFF
TRBV10-1	NA	NA	TRBJ1-4	TGCGCCAGCAGTGAGGGATCTACTCCAAATGAAAAACTGTTTTTT	CASSEGSTPNEKLFF
TRBV25-1	TRBD1	few	TRBJ2-5	TGTGCCAGCAGTGAACACAGGGGGCTTGGGGAGACCCAGTACTTC	CASSEHRGLGETQYF
TRBV7-2	NA	many	TRBJ2-2	TGTGCCAGCAGCCAGGGGCGTCCAGCCGGGGAGCTGTTTTTT	CASSQGRPAGELFF